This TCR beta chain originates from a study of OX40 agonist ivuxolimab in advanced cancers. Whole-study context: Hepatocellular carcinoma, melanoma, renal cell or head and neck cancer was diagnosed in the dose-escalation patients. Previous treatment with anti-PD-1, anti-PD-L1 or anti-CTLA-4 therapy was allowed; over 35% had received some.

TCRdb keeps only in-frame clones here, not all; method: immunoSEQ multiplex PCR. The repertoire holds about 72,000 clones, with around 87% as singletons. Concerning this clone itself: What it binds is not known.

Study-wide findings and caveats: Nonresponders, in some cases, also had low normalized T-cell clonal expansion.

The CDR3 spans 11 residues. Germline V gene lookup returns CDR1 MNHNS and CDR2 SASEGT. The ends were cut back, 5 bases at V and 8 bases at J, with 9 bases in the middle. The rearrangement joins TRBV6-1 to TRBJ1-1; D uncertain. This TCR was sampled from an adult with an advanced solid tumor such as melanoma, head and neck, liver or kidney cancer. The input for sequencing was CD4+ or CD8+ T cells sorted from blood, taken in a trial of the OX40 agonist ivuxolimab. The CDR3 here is CASSRNREAFF. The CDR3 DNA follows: TGTGCCAGCAGTAGGAATCGAGAAGCTTTCTTT.